These 3 T cell receptor beta chains were all obtained from the same sample, sequenced in a study of T cells in women clearing cervical HPV infection. Profiling relied on immunoSEQ multiplex PCR, and the TCRdb table lists in-frame clones only, not all of them. The sample's table shows about 48,000 clones. The material sequenced was blood buffy coat. The receptors shown here come from a woman aged 18-70 years with a cervical HPV16 infection that either progressed to CIN3+ or cleared (not recorded which).

Of note for this clone: The observed sequence ends 3 residues before the CDR3 terminus, with the missing tail filled in from the germline J gene. The rearrangement links TRBV4-1 to TRBJ2-3, with D perhaps matching TRBD2 (6 bases). V dropped 2 bases and J dropped 3 bases, with 15 bases sitting between them. Germline lookup yields CDR1 MGHRA and CDR2 YSYEKL. This CDR3 spans 16 amino acids. CDR3 bases read: TGCGCCAGCAGCCAATTTATGGCCGGAGGGACAGATACG. Translated, it gives CASSQFMAGGTDT. The entire CDR3 protein reads CASSQFMAGGTDTQYF.

To note about this clone: The sequence runs out 3 residues before the end of the CDR3; the remainder is reconstructed from the germline J gene. V usage is TRBV19 and J usage is TRBJ2-7; 8 bases agree with TRBD1. Germline assignment: CDR1 LNHDA and CDR2 SQIVND (reference sequence). This CDR3 region has 14 residues. The V gene end was trimmed by 4 bases and the J gene end by 3 bases; junction bases not matched to a gene: 5. CDR3 loop: CASSRGQANYEQYF. The CDR3 DNA, read in part, is TGTGCCAGTAGTAGGGGACAGGCTAACTACGAG.

Points on this clone: At one end the junction does not follow the germline gene, possibly because of a read error. The CDR3 goes on 3 residues after the read ends, and that part is filled in from the germline J gene. The V gene is TRBV20-1, the J gene TRBJ2-7, with 8 bases aligning to TRBD1. The CDR3 is made up of 14 amino acids. Per germline, CDR1 DFQATT and CDR2 SNEGSKA (reference sequence). This CDR3 reads CSARATGGGYEQYF. Partial CDR3 DNA: TGCAGTGCGAGAGCAACAGGGGGTGGCTACGAG.